The clone carrying this TCR beta chain showed up many times. Its antigen is as yet unknown. This sample was included in a study of post-analysis software for immune sequencing data. There are 17 residues in the CDR3. CDR1 is DFQATT and CDR2 is SNEGSKA in the germline V gene (reference sequence). V was clipped by 1 base and J by 0 bases, with 13 bases between them. Unique molecular identifiers had been added to the TCR beta cDNA libraries. TCRdb re-called the PCR reads through MiXCR, storing one row per CDR3 protein. This table holds approximately 350,000 distinct CDR3 sequences, roughly 36% found once. General study findings and limits: Roughly five TRBV segments appeared more often in patients than in controls, and TRBV5-6, TRBV5-1 and TRBV20-1 were among these.

The specimen sequenced was blood. The genes are TRBV20-1 and TRBJ2-6, with a tentative D call TRBD1 (6 bases). The receptor was isolated from a girl between 10 and 17 years old with multiple sclerosis. CDR3 in amino acids: CSARVAGAVSGANVLTF. CDR3 sequence (DNA): TGCAGTGCTAGAGTAGCAGGGGCTGTCTCTGGGGCCAACGTCCTGACTTTC.